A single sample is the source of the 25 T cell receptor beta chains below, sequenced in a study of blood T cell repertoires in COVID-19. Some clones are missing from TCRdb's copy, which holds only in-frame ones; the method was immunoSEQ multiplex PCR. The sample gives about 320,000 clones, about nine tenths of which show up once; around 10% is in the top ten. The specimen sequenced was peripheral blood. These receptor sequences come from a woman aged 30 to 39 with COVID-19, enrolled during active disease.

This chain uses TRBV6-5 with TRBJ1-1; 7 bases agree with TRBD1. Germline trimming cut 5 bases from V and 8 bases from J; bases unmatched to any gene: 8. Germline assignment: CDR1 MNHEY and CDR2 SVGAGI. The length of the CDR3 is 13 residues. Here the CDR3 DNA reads TGTGCCAGCAGTCCCCTCGTACAGGGGGAAGCTTTCTTT. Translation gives CASSPLVQGEAFF.

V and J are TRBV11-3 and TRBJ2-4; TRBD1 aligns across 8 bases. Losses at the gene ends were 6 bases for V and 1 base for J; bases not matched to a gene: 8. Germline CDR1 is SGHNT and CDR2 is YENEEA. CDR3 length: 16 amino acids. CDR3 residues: CASSPGGDGAKNIQYF. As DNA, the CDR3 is TGTGCCAGCAGTCCAGGGGGCGATGGGGCCAAAAACATTCAGTACTTC.

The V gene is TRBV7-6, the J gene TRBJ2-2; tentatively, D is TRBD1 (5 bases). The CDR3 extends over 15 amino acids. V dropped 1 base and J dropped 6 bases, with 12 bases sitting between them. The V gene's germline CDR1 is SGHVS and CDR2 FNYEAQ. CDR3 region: CASSLEPTVAGELFF. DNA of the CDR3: TGTGCCAGCAGCTTAGAGCCGACAGTAGCCGGGGAGCTGTTTTTT.

The CDR3 loop is CASSDHWKADEQFF. DNA of the CDR3: TGTGCCAGCAGTGACCACTGGAAGGCGGATGAGCAGTTCTTC. The rearrangement joins TRBV2 to TRBJ2-1; D gene uncertain. This CDR3 region has 14 residues. V dropped 3 bases and J dropped 8 bases, with 14 bases sitting between them. In germline, CDR1 is SNHLY, CDR2 FYNNEI.

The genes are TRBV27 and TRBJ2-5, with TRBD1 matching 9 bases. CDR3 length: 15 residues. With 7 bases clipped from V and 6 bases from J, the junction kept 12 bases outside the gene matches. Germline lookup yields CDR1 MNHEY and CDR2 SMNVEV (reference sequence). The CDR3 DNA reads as TGTGCCAGCAATACAGGGGGCTTAGGCTCTCAGACCCAGTACTTC. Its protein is CASNTGGLGSQTQYF.

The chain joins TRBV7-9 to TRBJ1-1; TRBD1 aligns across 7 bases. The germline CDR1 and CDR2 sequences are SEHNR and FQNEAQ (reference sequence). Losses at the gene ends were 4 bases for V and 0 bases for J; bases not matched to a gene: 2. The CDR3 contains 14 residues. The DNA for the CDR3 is TGTGCCAGCAGCTCCGGACAGGTGAACACTGAAGCTTTCTTT. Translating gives CASSSGQVNTEAFF.

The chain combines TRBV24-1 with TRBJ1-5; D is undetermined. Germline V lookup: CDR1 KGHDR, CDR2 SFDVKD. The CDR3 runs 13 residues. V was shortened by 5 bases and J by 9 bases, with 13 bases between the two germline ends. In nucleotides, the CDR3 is TGTGCCACCAGTGTCCCCGGTCGGGGGCCCCAGCATTTT. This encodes CATSVPGRGPQHF.

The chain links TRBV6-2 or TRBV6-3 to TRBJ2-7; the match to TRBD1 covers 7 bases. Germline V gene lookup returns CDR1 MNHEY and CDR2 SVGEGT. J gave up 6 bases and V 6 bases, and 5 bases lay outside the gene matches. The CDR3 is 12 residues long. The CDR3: CASSDRVREQYF. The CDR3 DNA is TGTGCCAGCAGCGACAGGGTGCGCGAGCAGTACTTC.

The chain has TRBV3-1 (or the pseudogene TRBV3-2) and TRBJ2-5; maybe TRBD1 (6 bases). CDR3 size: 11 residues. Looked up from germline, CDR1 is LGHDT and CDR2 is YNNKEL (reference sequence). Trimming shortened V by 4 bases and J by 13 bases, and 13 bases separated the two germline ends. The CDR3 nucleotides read TGTGCCAGCAGCCTGTCAGGGGCGCGGTACTTC. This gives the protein CASSLSGARYF.

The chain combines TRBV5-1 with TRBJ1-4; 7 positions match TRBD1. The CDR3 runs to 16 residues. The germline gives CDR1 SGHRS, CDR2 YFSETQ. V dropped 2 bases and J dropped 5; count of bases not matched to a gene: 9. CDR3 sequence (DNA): TGCGCCAGCAGCTTAACCACCGGGACAGTAAATGAAAAACTGTTTTTT. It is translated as CASSLTTGTVNEKLFF.

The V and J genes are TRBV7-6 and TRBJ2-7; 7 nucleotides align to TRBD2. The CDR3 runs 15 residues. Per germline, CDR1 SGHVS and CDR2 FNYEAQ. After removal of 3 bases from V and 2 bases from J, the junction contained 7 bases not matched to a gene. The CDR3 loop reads CASSFEAGPTYEQYF. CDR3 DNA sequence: TGTGCCAGCAGCTTCGAAGCGGGGCCCACCTACGAGCAGTACTTC.

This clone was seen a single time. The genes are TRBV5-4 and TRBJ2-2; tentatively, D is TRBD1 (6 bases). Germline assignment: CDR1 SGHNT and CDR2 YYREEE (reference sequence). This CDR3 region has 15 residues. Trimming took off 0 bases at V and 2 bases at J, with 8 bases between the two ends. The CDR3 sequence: CASSLAGVNTGELFF. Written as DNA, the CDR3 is TGTGCCAGCAGCTTGGCAGGGGTCAACACCGGGGAGCTGTTTTTT.

CDR3 residues: CASSQVGQYSDGYTF. The CDR3 coding sequence is TGCGCCAGCAGCCAAGTGGGCCAGTATAGCGATGGCTACACCTTC. V is TRBV4-1 and J is TRBJ1-2; unclear D gene. V was cut by 1 base and J by 6 bases, with 15 bases left in between. This CDR3 has 15 residues. The germline V gene has CDR1 MGHRA and CDR2 YSYEKL.

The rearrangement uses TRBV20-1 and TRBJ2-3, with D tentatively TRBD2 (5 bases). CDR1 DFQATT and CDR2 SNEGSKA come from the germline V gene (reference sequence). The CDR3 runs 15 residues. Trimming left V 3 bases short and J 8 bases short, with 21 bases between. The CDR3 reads CSASWPDYWAGTQYF. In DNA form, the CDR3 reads TGCAGTGCTAGTTGGCCTGACTATTGGGCTGGTACGCAGTATTTT.

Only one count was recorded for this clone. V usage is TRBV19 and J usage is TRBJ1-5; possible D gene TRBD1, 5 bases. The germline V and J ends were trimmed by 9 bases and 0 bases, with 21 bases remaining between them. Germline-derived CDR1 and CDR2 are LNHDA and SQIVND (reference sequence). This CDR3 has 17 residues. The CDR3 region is CASLDLGGEYSNQPQHF. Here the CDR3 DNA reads TGTGCCAGCCTCGACCTCGGGGGGGAATATAGCAATCAGCCCCAGCATTTT.

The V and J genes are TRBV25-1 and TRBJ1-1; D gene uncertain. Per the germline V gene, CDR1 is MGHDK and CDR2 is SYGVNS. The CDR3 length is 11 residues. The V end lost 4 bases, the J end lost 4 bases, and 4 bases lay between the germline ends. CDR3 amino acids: CASSGGTEAFF. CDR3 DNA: TGTGCCAGCAGTGGAGGCACTGAAGCTTTCTTT.

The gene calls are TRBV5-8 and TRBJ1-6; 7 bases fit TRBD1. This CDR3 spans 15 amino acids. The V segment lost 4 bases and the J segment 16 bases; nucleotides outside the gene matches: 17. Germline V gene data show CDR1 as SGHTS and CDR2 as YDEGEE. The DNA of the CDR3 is TGTGCCAGCAGCACCCCCCGGGACAGCCTTCGGAAGCTCCACTTT. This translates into CASSTPRDSLRKLHF. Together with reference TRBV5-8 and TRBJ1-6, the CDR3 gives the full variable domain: EAGVTQSPTHLIKTRGQQATLRCSPISGHTSVYWYQQALGLGLQFLLWYDEGEERNRGNFPPRFSGRQFPNYSSELNVNALELEDSALYLCASSTPRDSLRKLHFGNGTRLTVT.

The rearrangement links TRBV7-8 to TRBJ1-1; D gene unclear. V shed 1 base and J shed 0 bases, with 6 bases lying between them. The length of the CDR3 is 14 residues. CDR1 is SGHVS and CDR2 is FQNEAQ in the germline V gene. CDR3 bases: TGTGCCAGCAGCTTAGTTACTATGAACACTGAAGCTTTCTTT. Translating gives CASSLVTMNTEAFF. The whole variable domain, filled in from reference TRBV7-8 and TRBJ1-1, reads GAGVSQSPRYKVAKRGQDVALRCDPISGHVSLFWYQQALGQGPEFLTYFQNEAQLDKSGLPSDRFFAERPEGSVSTLKIQRTQQEDSAVYLCASSLVTMNTEAFFGQGTRLTVV.

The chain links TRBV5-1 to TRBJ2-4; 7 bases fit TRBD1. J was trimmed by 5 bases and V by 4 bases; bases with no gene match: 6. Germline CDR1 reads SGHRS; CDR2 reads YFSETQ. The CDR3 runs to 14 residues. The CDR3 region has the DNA TGCGCCAGCAGCCTCTGGACAGGAGAAAACATTCAGTACTTC. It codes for CASSLWTGENIQYF.

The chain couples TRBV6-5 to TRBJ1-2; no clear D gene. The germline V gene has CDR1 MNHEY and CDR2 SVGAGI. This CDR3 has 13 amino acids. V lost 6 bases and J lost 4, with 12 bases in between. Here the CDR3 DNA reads TGTGCCAGCAGCCTCAGGTCCTTCTATGGCTACACCTTC. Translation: CASSLRSFYGYTF.

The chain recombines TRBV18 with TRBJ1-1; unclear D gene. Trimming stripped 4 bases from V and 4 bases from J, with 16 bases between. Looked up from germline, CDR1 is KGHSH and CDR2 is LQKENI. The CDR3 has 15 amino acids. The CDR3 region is CASSLFGSVGTEAFF. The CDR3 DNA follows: TGTGCCAGCTCACTTTTCGGGAGTGTGGGCACTGAAGCTTTCTTT.

CDR3 in DNA: TGTGCCAGCAGTTTTTACGGGTATAGCGGGGGGGACTACAATGAGCAGTTCTTC. This encodes CASSFYGYSGGDYNEQFF. The rearrangement uses TRBV27 and TRBJ2-1, with TRBD2 matching over 11 bases. V dropped 3 bases and J dropped 3; count of bases not matched to a gene: 10. Germline lookup yields CDR1 MNHEY and CDR2 SMNVEV (reference sequence). The CDR3 spans 18 residues.

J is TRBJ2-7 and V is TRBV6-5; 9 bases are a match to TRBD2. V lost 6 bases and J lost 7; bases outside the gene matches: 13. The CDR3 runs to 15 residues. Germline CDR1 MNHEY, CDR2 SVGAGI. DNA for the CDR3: TGTGCCAGCAGAGCGAATAGCGGGGGAAAAGGGGAGCAGTACTTC. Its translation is CASRANSGGKGEQYF.

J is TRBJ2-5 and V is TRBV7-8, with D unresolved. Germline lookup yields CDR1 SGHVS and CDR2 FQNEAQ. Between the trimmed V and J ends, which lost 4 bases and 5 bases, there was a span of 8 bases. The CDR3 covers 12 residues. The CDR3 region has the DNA TGTGCCAGCAGCTCCCTCGGTGAGACCCAGTACTTC. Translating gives CASSSLGETQYF.

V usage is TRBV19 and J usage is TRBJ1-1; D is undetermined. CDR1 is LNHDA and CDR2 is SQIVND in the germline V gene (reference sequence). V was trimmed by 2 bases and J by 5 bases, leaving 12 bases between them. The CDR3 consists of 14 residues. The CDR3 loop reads CASSISGVFTEAFF. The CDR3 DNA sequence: TGTGCCAGTAGTATAAGCGGGGTTTTTACTGAAGCTTTCTTT.